The 26 T cell receptor beta chains given below trace back to one sample, sequenced in a study of blood T cell repertoires in COVID-19. TCRdb's table, derived via immunoSEQ multiplex PCR, lists solely in-frame clones and lacks some. The table has around 250,000 clones, 70% to 90% seen once; the top ten hold roughly 0.95%. Sequencing was done on a sample of PBMCs or T cells enriched from blood (not recorded which). Source of these receptors: a middle-aged man who had been exposed to COVID-19.

A single count supports this clone. V is TRBV18 and J is TRBJ2-7; TRBD1 aligns across 11 bases. V lost 3 bases to trimming and J lost 6 bases; unmatched junction nucleotides: 4. Germline CDR1 reads KGHSH; CDR2 reads LQKENI. The CDR3 is made up of 14 amino acids. CDR3: CASSPPGTGGEQYF. CDR3 DNA: TGTGCCAGCTCACCCCCCGGGACAGGGGGCGAGCAGTACTTC.

The chain uses TRBV5-1 and TRBJ1-6, with 10 bases matching TRBD1. Germline V CDR1 and CDR2: SGHRS, YFSETQ. This CDR3 region has 17 residues. After removal of 4 bases from V and 6 bases from J, the junction contained 10 bases not matched to a gene. The CDR3 loop reads CASSQNLGTGVNSPLHF. The CDR3 coding sequence is TGCGCCAGCAGCCAAAATTTGGGGACAGGGGTTAATTCACCCCTCCACTTT.

This clone came up once. The V gene is TRBV10-2, the J gene TRBJ2-7; 12 nucleotides line up with TRBD1. With 0 bases clipped from V and 3 bases from J, the junction kept 6 bases outside the gene matches. Germline CDR1 is WSHSY and CDR2 is SAAADI. The CDR3 runs 17 residues. The CDR3 is CASSESRGQGAVYEQYV. In DNA, the CDR3 is TGCGCCAGCAGTGAGTCGAGGGGACAGGGGGCGGTCTACGAGCAGTACGTC.

This rearrangement joins TRBV2 to TRBJ2-7; no reliable D call. The germline V gene encodes CDR1 SNHLY and CDR2 FYNNEI. This CDR3 region has 11 residues. V gave up 5 bases and J gave up 0 bases, with 2 bases separating them. This CDR3 reads CASSHSYEQYV. CDR3 nucleotides: TGTGCCAGCAGTCACTCCTACGAGCAGTACGTC.

The CDR3 is CASSLLGDTGVTEAFF. The CDR3 coding sequence is TGTGCCAGCAGCTTATTAGGGGATACAGGGGTGACTGAAGCTTTCTTT. V usage is TRBV7-6 and J usage is TRBJ1-1, with TRBD1 matching over 7 bases. V lost 2 bases to trimming and J lost 5 bases; unmatched junction nucleotides: 11. The V gene's germline CDR1 is SGHVS and CDR2 FNYEAQ. This CDR3 region has 16 residues.

The chain uses TRBV24-1 and TRBJ2-5, with TRBD2 matching 11 bases. The CDR3 runs to 16 residues. Germline lookup yields CDR1 KGHDR and CDR2 SFDVKD. The V gene end was trimmed by 5 bases and the J gene end by 5 bases; junction bases not matched to a gene: 9. CDR3 bases: TGTGCCACCAGTGGTACAGGGACTAGCGGATTGGAGACCCAGTACTTC. It is translated as CATSGTGTSGLETQYF.

This clone was observed a single time. The rearrangement joins TRBV5-4 to TRBJ1-6, with 9 nucleotides matching TRBD1. CDR1 SGHNT and CDR2 YYREEE come from the germline V gene (reference sequence). This CDR3 spans 15 amino acids. Germline trimming cut 6 bases from V and 9 bases from J; bases unmatched to any gene: 10. CDR3 DNA sequence: TGTGCCAGCAACAATAAAGGGACAGGGCTTTCACCCCTCCACTTT. This codes for CASNNKGTGLSPLHF.

The rearrangement uses TRBV6-1 and TRBJ2-1; D may be TRBD2 (5 bases). V dropped 1 base and J dropped 0 bases, with 7 bases sitting between them. Per the germline V gene, CDR1 is MNHNS and CDR2 is SASEGT. The length of the CDR3 is 15 residues. The CDR3 DNA reads TGTGCCAGCAGTGAAGAGGCGGGCTCCTACAATGAGCAGTTCTTC. Translating it yields CASSEEAGSYNEQFF.

The chain carries TRBV29-1 and TRBJ1-1; tentative D call: TRBD1 (5 bases). With 4 bases removed from V and 4 bases from J, the gap between germline ends came to 13 bases. The CDR3 covers 13 residues. CDR1 and CDR2 (germline): SQVTM, ANQGSEA. CDR3 in amino acids: CSVGAGGGTEAFF. The CDR3, as DNA: TGCAGCGTTGGGGCTGGGGGAGGCACTGAAGCTTTCTTT.

The chain combines TRBV7-3 with TRBJ2-3; 10 bases are shared with TRBD2. CDR1 is SGHTA and CDR2 is FQGTGA in the germline V gene. The CDR3 runs 18 residues. J gave up 0 bases and V 5 bases, and 11 bases lay outside the gene matches. CDR3 sequence: CASSPTTLAGSSTDTQYF. The CDR3 coding sequence is TGTGCCAGCAGCCCCACGACACTAGCGGGGTCCAGCACAGATACGCAGTATTTT. The entire variable domain, with the rest obtained from reference TRBV7-3 and TRBJ2-3, is as follows: GAGVSQTPSNKVTEKGKYVELRCDPISGHTALYWYRQSLGQGPEFLIYFQGTGAADDSGLPNDRFFAVRPEGSVSTLKIQRTERGDSAVYLCASSPTTLAGSSTDTQYFGPGTRLTVL.

The CDR3 protein is CASKRQGVDYGYTF. CDR3 DNA: TGTGCCAGTAAGAGACAGGGAGTTGACTATGGCTACACCTTC. The chain recombines TRBV6-5 with TRBJ1-2; 7 bases align to TRBD1. Germline V gene sequence: CDR1 MNHEY, CDR2 SVGAGI. CDR3 length: 14 residues. J lost 3 bases, V lost 9 bases, and 10 bases had no gene match.

The chain recombines TRBV5-4 with TRBJ2-7; 7 bases fit TRBD2. This CDR3 is built from 14 residues. Germline V lookup: CDR1 SGHNT, CDR2 YYREEE (reference sequence). The trim removed 4 bases at V and 2 bases at J, leaving 6 bases unmatched. The CDR3 sequence: CASSSGTAPYEQYF. The CDR3 region has the DNA TGTGCCAGCAGCAGCGGGACGGCCCCCTACGAGCAGTACTTC.

V usage is TRBV28 and J usage is TRBJ2-6; TRBD1 agrees at 9 bases. CDR1 is MDHEN, CDR2 SYDVKM, per germline. The CDR3 runs 14 residues. Trimming removed 8 bases from V and 3 bases from J; junction bases left unmatched: 2. The CDR3 region has the DNA TGTGCCAGCCGACAGGGGGGTGGGGCCAACGTCCTGACTTTC. Encoded protein: CASRQGGGANVLTF.

The gene calls are TRBV6-6 and TRBJ2-5; the D gene is possibly TRBD1 (8 bases). This CDR3 spans 15 amino acids. Germline CDR1 and CDR2: MNHNY and SVGAGI (reference sequence). Trimming left V 9 bases short and J 3 bases short, with 20 bases between. CDR3 in DNA: TGTGCCAGTAATGACAGGGGAGGGTCGGAAGAGACCCAGTACTTC. This gives the protein CASNDRGGSEETQYF.

Turning to this clone: Other DNA sequences within the sample encode an identical CDR3. The V gene is TRBV9, the J gene TRBJ1-3; D not resolved. V lost 1 base to trimming and J lost 3 bases, with 8 bases between them. The CDR3 runs 14 residues. Germline values: CDR1 SGDLS, CDR2 YYNGEE. CDR3 protein: CASSVRSSGNTIYF. In DNA form, the CDR3 reads TGTGCCAGCAGCGTACGCTCTAGTGGAAACACCATATATTTT.

The chain employs TRBV20-1 and TRBJ2-7; 8 bases agree with TRBD1. With 3 bases clipped from V and 9 bases from J, the junction kept 4 bases outside the gene matches. The germline V gene encodes CDR1 DFQATT and CDR2 SNEGSKA (reference sequence). The CDR3 runs 11 residues. CDR3 region: CSARQGAGQYF. CDR3 sequence (DNA): TGCAGTGCTAGGCAGGGGGCAGGGCAGTACTTC.

CDR3 in DNA: TGTGCCAGCAGTTCTACCGCGGGCTCCGGGGAGCTGTTTTTT. The encoded protein is CASSSTAGSGELFF. The V call is TRBV5-5, the J call TRBJ2-2; TRBD2 is a possible D gene (5 bases). The CDR3 totals 14 residues. Trimming removed 5 bases at V and 6 bases at J, with 14 bases between. Germline V CDR1 and CDR2: SGHKS, YYEKEE (reference sequence).

The V and J genes are TRBV5-1 and TRBJ2-1, with D maybe TRBD1 (6 bases). The CDR3 consists of 16 residues. Trimming removed 1 base from V and 4 bases from J, with 15 bases in between. CDR1 and CDR2 from the germline V gene are SGHRS and YFSETQ. CDR3 coding DNA: TGCGCCAGCAGCTTGATGGTACAGGGATCGTACAATGAGCAGTTCTTC. This gives the protein CASSLMVQGSYNEQFF.

The CDR3 spells CASSYDRTDATNEKLFF. The CDR3 nucleotides are TGTGCCAGCAGTTACGACAGAACTGATGCAACTAATGAAAAACTGTTTTTT. The chain carries TRBV6-2 or TRBV6-3 and TRBJ1-4, with D maybe TRBD1 (5 bases). V shed 2 bases and J shed 0 bases, with 13 bases lying between them. This CDR3 contains 17 residues. Germline assignment: CDR1 MNHEY and CDR2 SVGEGT.

This chain connects TRBV7-6 to TRBJ2-7; TRBD1 agrees at 10 bases. Germline CDR1 reads SGHVS; CDR2 reads FNYEAQ. The CDR3 has 16 residues. V gave up 1 base and J gave up 2 bases; unmatched junction bases: 5. The DNA of the CDR3 is TGTGCCAGCAGCTTAGGAGGGACAGGGGTCCCCTACGAGCAGTACGTC. Its translation: CASSLGGTGVPYEQYV.

A single count supports this clone. The chain couples TRBV9 to TRBJ2-7, with a possible D match to TRBD2 (5 bases). The CDR3 runs to 14 residues. Germline V CDR1 and CDR2: SGDLS, YYNGEE. The germline V and J ends were trimmed by 4 bases and 1 base, with 12 bases remaining between them. CDR3 loop: CASSPGLGSYEQYF. DNA for the CDR3: TGTGCCAGCAGCCCAGGACTTGGTTCCTACGAGCAGTACTTC.

The chain combines TRBV13 with TRBJ1-5; no clear D gene. The CDR3 length is 15 residues. With 4 bases removed from V and 1 base from J, the gap between germline ends came to 11 bases. From germline, CDR1 is PRHDT and CDR2 FYEKMQ (reference sequence). The CDR3 bases are TGTGCCAGCAGCTCCGCGCGGGGAAGCAATCAGCCCCAGCATTTT. Amino acid sequence: CASSSARGSNQPQHF.

This clone appeared a few times. This chain links TRBV10-3 with TRBJ1-5, with 7 bases matching TRBD1. The CDR3 spans 17 residues. Germline-derived CDR1 and CDR2 are ENHRY and SYGVKD. V dropped 2 bases and J dropped 2; count of bases not matched to a gene: 9. The DNA of the CDR3 is TGTGCCATCAGTGAGGGGCAGGGGGTGCGTGGCAATCAGCCCCAGCATTTT. Encoded protein: CAISEGQGVRGNQPQHF.

The chain recombines TRBV5-1 with TRBJ2-3; 7 positions match TRBD1. The CDR3 extends over 15 amino acids. V shed 0 bases and J 5 bases; nucleotides not matched to a gene: 6. Germline CDR1 reads SGHRS; CDR2 reads YFSETQ. This CDR3 is CASSLEGGRGDTQYF. CDR3 coding DNA: TGCGCCAGCAGCTTGGAAGGGGGCCGGGGAGATACGCAGTATTTT.

This sequence joins TRBV2 and TRBJ2-3; TRBD2 aligns across 12 bases. The V and J ends lost 6 bases and 2 bases, in that order; junction bases with no gene match: 6. Germline V gives CDR1 SNHLY, CDR2 FYNNEI. The CDR3 length is 16 residues. The CDR3 protein is CASRRTSGVLTDTQYF. CDR3 bases: TGTGCCAGCAGGAGGACTAGCGGGGTACTCACAGATACGCAGTATTTT. The whole variable domain, filled in from reference TRBV2 and TRBJ2-3, reads EPEVTQTPSHQVTQMGQEVILRCVPISNHLYFYWYRQILGQKVEFLVSFYNNEISEKSEIFDDQFSVERPDGSNFTLKIRSTKLEDSAMYFCASRRTSGVLTDTQYFGPGTRLTVL.

In this sample, this clone turned up once. The gene calls are TRBV5-1 and TRBJ2-1; D gene unclear. Germline CDR1 reads SGHRS; CDR2 reads YFSETQ. V was pared by 4 bases and J by 4 bases, with 18 bases between. The CDR3 has 16 amino acids. In nucleotides, the CDR3 is TGCGCCAGCAGCCTCATCCCTGGTTTAGCTTACAATGAGCAGTTCTTC. This gives the protein CASSLIPGLAYNEQFF.